The T cell receptor (beta chain) under discussion was sequenced for a study of control samples from healthy donors and cancer patients. Assay: immunoSEQ multiplex PCR; the TCRdb copy retains only in-frame clones and omits some. The table lists 100,000 to 110,000 clones, roughly 90% of them singletons, with over 15% in the top ten. Losses at the gene ends were 5 bases for V and 3 bases for J; bases not matched to a gene: 28. There are 23 residues in the CDR3. The V gene is TRBV6-7, the J gene TRBJ2-2; 9 bases line up with TRBD1. TRBV6-7 belongs to the ORF category, with a function that is uncertain. This clonotype originated in a woman between 50 and 59 years old in good health. The sequenced sample consisted of blood. The CDR3 sequence is CASSHFCLPRPGTGFGDTGELFF. As DNA, the CDR3 is TGTGCCAGCAGTCATTTTTGTTTGCCCCGTCCCGGGACAGGGTTCGGGGACACCGGGGAGCTGTTTTTT.